The 13 T cell receptor beta chains in this list originate from one sample, sequenced in a study of blood T cell repertoires in COVID-19. Measured with immunoSEQ multiplex PCR; TCRdb has only the in-frame clones, and not every one. The sample records approximately 270,000 clones, 86% being singletons. Sequencing input: peripheral blood. Receptor source: a man aged 35 to 55 with active or convalescent COVID-19.

The CDR3 region is CASSWGQGPHNEQFF. The CDR3 bases are TGTGCCAGCAGCTGGGGACAGGGACCCCACAATGAGCAGTTCTTC. The chain joins TRBV7-2 to TRBJ2-1; 9 bases align to TRBD1. Unmatched junction bases numbered 6, after V lost 4 bases and J lost 5 bases. Germline V lookup: CDR1 SGHTA, CDR2 FQGNSA. This CDR3 spans 15 amino acids.

The rearrangement links TRBV12-5 to TRBJ1-1; D gene ambiguous. The V end was cut by 0 bases, the J end by 5 bases, with 13 bases between. CDR3 length: 15 amino acids. The germline CDR1 and CDR2 sequences are LGHNT and FRNRAP. For the CDR3, the DNA is TGTGCTAGTGGTTTGGTACTTATTCGAGAGACTGAAGCTTTCTTT. The encoded protein is CASGLVLIRETEAFF.

The chain links TRBV27 to TRBJ2-3; D perhaps matches TRBD2 (6 bases). In germline, CDR1 is MNHEY, CDR2 SMNVEV (reference sequence). Trimming shortened V by 2 bases and J by 4 bases, and 16 bases separated the two germline ends. The CDR3 spans 16 residues. CDR3 nucleotides: TGTGCCAGCAGTTTAGGGGGGTGGTTAGGGTCAGATACGCAGTATTTT. The encoded protein is CASSLGGWLGSDTQYF.

This clone was seen a handful of times. This rearrangement joins TRBV20-1 to TRBJ2-7; D gene ambiguous. Germline CDR1 and CDR2: DFQATT and SNEGSKA (reference sequence). Deletions cut 6 bases from V and 5 bases from J, with 14 bases between. The CDR3 runs to 12 residues. The CDR3: CSASVARNEQYF. The CDR3 DNA is TGCAGTGCCAGTGTGGCGAGGAACGAGCAGTACTTC.

The rearrangement joins TRBV6-5 to TRBJ2-7; the match to TRBD2 covers 10 bases. CDR1 and CDR2 from the germline V gene are MNHEY and SVGAGI. The CDR3 is 15 amino acids. Germline trimming cut 6 bases from V and 1 base from J; bases unmatched to any gene: 6. The CDR3, as DNA: TGTGCCAGCAGCCGCGGACTAGCGGTTTCCTACGAGCAGTACTTC. Amino acid sequence: CASSRGLAVSYEQYF.

The V call is TRBV19, the J call TRBJ2-1; the D gene could be TRBD1 or TRBD2 (11 bases each). The length of the CDR3 is 18 residues. Trimming stripped 8 bases from V and 3 bases from J, with 26 bases between. Germline CDR1 is LNHDA and CDR2 is SQIVND (reference sequence). In nucleotides, the CDR3 is TGTGCCAGTCTGGACAGGGGGCGGCTAGCGGGAGGCTACAATGAGCAGTTCTTC. It is translated as CASLDRGRLAGGYNEQFF.

V and J are TRBV11-3 and TRBJ2-7, with D tentatively TRBD2 (5 bases). This CDR3 contains 17 residues. V gave up 1 base and J gave up 2 bases, with 18 bases separating them. Germline V lookup: CDR1 SGHNT, CDR2 YENEEA. CDR3 sequence reads: CASSLASSSGIPYEQYF. CDR3 coding DNA: TGTGCCAGCAGCTTAGCATCTTCGAGCGGAATTCCCTACGAGCAGTACTTC.

V gene TRBV18 combines with J gene TRBJ2-2, with 8 bases fitting TRBD1. The trim removed 2 bases at V and 2 bases at J, leaving 7 bases unmatched. Germline V gives CDR1 KGHSH, CDR2 LQKENI. The CDR3 is 17 amino acids. The CDR3 loop reads CASSPTPGQGNTGELFF. The CDR3 DNA is TGTGCCAGCTCACCAACGCCTGGACAGGGCAACACCGGGGAGCTGTTTTTT.

The V gene is TRBV6-4, the J gene TRBJ2-2; 9 bases align to TRBD2. The germline V gene encodes CDR1 MRHNA and CDR2 SNTAGT. With 4 bases clipped from V and 3 bases from J, the junction kept 0 bases outside the gene matches. The CDR3 runs to 14 residues. CDR3 region: CASSGLADTGELFF. In DNA, the CDR3 is TGTGCCAGCAGTGGACTAGCGGACACCGGGGAGCTGTTTTTT.

V and J are TRBV5-6 and TRBJ2-1, with 7 bases that match TRBD2. The J segment lost 7 bases and the V segment lost 4 bases, leaving 11 bases of the junction unmatched. The CDR3 spans 15 residues. Germline CDR1 SGHDT, CDR2 YYEEEE. The CDR3 loop is CASSRRDYFWNEQFF. The CDR3 region has the DNA TGTGCCAGCAGCCGCCGGGACTACTTCTGGAATGAGCAGTTCTTC.

This sequence joins TRBV28 and TRBJ2-1; D gene unclear. The germline V and J ends were trimmed by 3 bases and 7 bases, with 7 bases remaining between them. The CDR3 is 12 amino acids. Germline V gives CDR1 MDHEN, CDR2 SYDVKM. CDR3 amino acids: CASSLSGNEQFF. CDR3 nucleotides: TGTGCCAGCAGTTTGTCCGGGAATGAGCAGTTCTTC.

The rearrangement uses TRBV7-9 and TRBJ2-2; perhaps TRBD1 as D (5 bases). The CDR3 has 16 residues. In germline, CDR1 is SEHNR, CDR2 FQNEAQ (reference sequence). The V gene lost 4 bases and the J gene lost 1 base, with 13 bases spanning the gap. CDR3: CASSYRQWGNTGELFF. The CDR3, as DNA: TGTGCCAGCAGCTACAGACAGTGGGGGAACACCGGGGAGCTGTTTTTT.

This chain connects TRBV2 to TRBJ2-7; maybe TRBD1 (5 bases). V was clipped by 1 base and J by 6 bases, with 16 bases between them. There are 15 residues in the CDR3. The germline V gene has CDR1 SNHLY and CDR2 FYNNEI. Here the CDR3 reads CASSEGGSAPSEQYF. In DNA, the CDR3 is TGTGCCAGCAGTGAAGGGGGCTCAGCTCCCTCCGAGCAGTACTTC.